Here is one T cell receptor beta chain with its context. In the original processing: Amplified reference gene primers provided the basis for estimating nucleated cell counts. Sequencing used immunoSEQ multiplex PCR; TCRdb keeps in-frame clones, though not all of them. Clone size and the V and J calls come from that table; the DNA yielded D and trimming. This table has tens of thousands of clones, around nine tenths appearing once. The entry originates in a study of blood T cell repertoires in COVID-19. Study-wide background: Acute and convalescent COVID-19 samples came from the United States, Italy and Spain. PBMCs, B-cell-depleted T cells, or T cells were the source of the cDNA or gDNA that made up the material.

The sequence was obtained from a woman aged 65 to 85 with acute or convalescent COVID-19. The sample was peripheral blood.

CDR3 region: CASSTGVNTEAFF. The CDR3 nucleotides read TGTGCCAGTTCTACAGGGGTGAACACTGAAGCTTTCTTT. The J gene is TRBJ1-1, the V gene TRBV19, with 7 bases fitting TRBD1. Germline lookup yields CDR1 LNHDA and CDR2 SQIVND (reference sequence). CDR3 size: 13 residues. The V gene end was trimmed by 8 bases and the J gene end by 0 bases; junction bases not matched to a gene: 3.